Reported below is one TCR beta chain. This specimen comes from a study of blood T cell repertoires in COVID-19. Cohorts were determined from participant-reported clinical history. Original analysis: Cell counts per sample came from amplifying reference gene primers. Profiling relied on immunoSEQ multiplex PCR, and the TCRdb table lists in-frame clones only, not all of them. That table furnishes V, J and clone size, whereas the DNA furnished D and trimming. This sample carries about 270,000 clones, approximately 90% of them seen once, and the ten largest clones take approximately 4%. Sequenced sample: PBMCs or T cells enriched from blood (not recorded which). The TCR originated in a woman aged 25-40 years with acute COVID-19.

The CDR3 sequence is CASSQDTGSYNEQFF. CDR3 DNA: TGCGCCAGCAGCCAAGATACCGGCTCCTACAATGAGCAGTTCTTC. The V gene is TRBV4-1, the J gene TRBJ2-1; D remains ambiguous. Germline V gene data show CDR1 as MGHRA and CDR2 as YSYEKL. V lost 0 bases, J lost 0 bases, and 6 bases lay in between. This CDR3 region has 15 residues.